These 21 T cell receptor beta chains originate from one sample sequenced in a study of healthy donors' naive CD4 and CD8 T cells. TCR libraries were built from about 0.55 ug of total RNA by linear amplification. TCRdb re-derived calls from the reads in MiXCR, one entry per CDR3 protein. The sample has about 200,000 distinct CDR3 sequences, 65% to 80% seen once; the top ten hold around 2%. Material for sequencing was naive CD4+ and CD8+ T cells sorted from blood, pooled from several donors. The receptors come from a pool of human donors in good health; the sample pools cells from several healthy donors.

Details on this clonotype: Sequence at one end of the junction differs from germline and may be a read error. V usage is TRBV2 and J usage is TRBJ2-5; no reliable D call. The CDR3 contains 13 residues. Germline lookup yields CDR1 SNHLY and CDR2 FYNNEI. CDR3 in amino acids: CASSRSLGETQYF. The CDR3, as DNA: TGTGCTAGCAGTCGGAGCCTGGGGGAGACCCAGTACTTC.

The chain couples TRBV18 to TRBJ1-2; D gene uncertain. The CDR3 totals 14 residues. Germline CDR1 reads KGHSH; CDR2 reads LQKENI. The V gene lost 3 bases and the J gene lost 0 bases, with 8 bases spanning the gap. The CDR3 DNA sequence: TGTGCCAGCTCACCCTTGACGGCTAACTATGGCTACACCTTC. Translation: CASSPLTANYGYTF.

This sequence joins TRBV19 and TRBJ1-6; the match to TRBD1 covers 9 bases. Germline V gives CDR1 LNHDA, CDR2 SQIVND (reference sequence). With 5 bases clipped from V and 10 bases from J, the junction kept 6 bases outside the gene matches. CDR3 length: 14 residues. The CDR3 reads CASSATGGGSPLHF. DNA of the CDR3: TGTGCCAGTAGTGCCACAGGGGGCGGCTCACCCCTCCACTTT. The full variable domain, in which reference TRBV19 and TRBJ1-6 provide the parts outside the CDR3, is DGGITQSPKYLFRKEGQNVTLSCEQNLNHDAMYWYRQDPGQGLRLIYYSQIVNDFQKGDIAEGYSVSREKKESFPLTVTSAQKNPTAFYLCASSATGGGSPLHFGNGTRLTVT.

The chain combines TRBV29-1 with TRBJ2-2; possibly TRBD1 for D (5 bases). Germline CDR1 SQVTM, CDR2 ANQGSEA. The CDR3 has 11 residues. The V and J ends lost 4 bases and 5 bases respectively, with 5 bases between them. The CDR3 sequence is CSVAGTGELFF. Written as DNA, the CDR3 is TGCAGCGTTGCAGGGACCGGGGAGCTGTTTTTT.

V gene TRBV15 combines with J gene TRBJ1-1; D call uncertain. Germline V lookup: CDR1 LNHNV, CDR2 YYDKDF (reference sequence). Trimming removed 1 base from V and 1 base from J, with 10 bases in between. The CDR3 contains 15 residues. The CDR3, as DNA: TGTGCCACCAGCAGAGTCGAGGGTACGAACACTGAAGCTTTCTTT. Translation gives CATSRVEGTNTEAFF.

There are a few counts of this clonotype. The J gene is TRBJ2-3, the V gene TRBV18, with D possibly matching TRBD2 (5 bases). The V end was cut by 2 bases, the J end by 2 bases, with 5 bases between. This CDR3 is 13 amino acids long. Looked up from germline, CDR1 is KGHSH and CDR2 is LQKENI. The CDR3 DNA reads as TGTGCCAGCTCACCAGACTACACAGATACGCAGTATTTT. Translated, it gives CASSPDYTDTQYF.

This chain connects TRBV12-3 or TRBV12-4 to TRBJ1-5; D gene uncertain. V was clipped by 6 bases and J by 7 bases, with 13 bases between them. The CDR3 extends over 13 amino acids. CDR3 bases: TGTGCCAGCAGACCTCCCGGGGAACAGCCCCAGCATTTT. Its translation is CASRPPGEQPQHF.

V and J are TRBV6-1 and TRBJ2-1; D possibly corresponds to TRBD1 (5 bases). Germline V gene lookup returns CDR1 MNHNS and CDR2 SASEGT. The CDR3 covers 12 residues. V gave up 1 base and J gave up 8 bases, with 6 bases separating them. In DNA, the CDR3 is TGTGCCAGCAGTGAAGGGGGCGATGAGCAGTTCTTC. Its translation is CASSEGGDEQFF.

This chain uses TRBV6-1 with TRBJ2-3, with D possibly being TRBD1 or TRBD2 (5 bases each). V was pared by 3 bases and J by 5 bases, with 15 bases between. Germline V CDR1 and CDR2: MNHNS, SASEGT. The CDR3 runs to 15 residues. The CDR3 sequence: CASSDRTAGKDTQYF. As DNA, the CDR3 is TGTGCCAGCAGTGACCGGACTGCAGGGAAAGATACGCAGTATTTT.

The chain links TRBV19 to TRBJ2-7, with a weak D call TRBD1 (6 bases). V shed 9 bases and J shed 0 bases, with 18 bases lying between them. The germline V gene encodes CDR1 LNHDA and CDR2 SQIVND (reference sequence). The CDR3 has 15 residues. Written as DNA, the CDR3 is TGTGCCAGCCGTGGGGGACATCCGAGCTCCTACGAGCAGTACTTC. Translating gives CASRGGHPSSYEQYF. The entire variable domain, with the rest obtained from reference TRBV19 and TRBJ2-7, is as follows: DGGITQSPKYLFRKEGQNVTLSCEQNLNHDAMYWYRQDPGQGLRLIYYSQIVNDFQKGDIAEGYSVSREKKESFPLTVTSAQKNPTAFYLCASRGGHPSSYEQYFGPGTRLTVT.

DNA of the CDR3: TGTGCCAGCAGTTTATCGAATGAGCAGTTCTTC. It translates to CASSLSNEQFF. This chain uses TRBV6-2 or TRBV6-3 with TRBJ2-1; no clear D. CDR1 is MNHEY and CDR2 is SVGEGT in the germline V gene. The CDR3 runs to 11 residues. V was cut by 4 bases and J by 7 bases, with 5 bases left in between.

The chain uses TRBV19 and TRBJ2-7; D perhaps matches TRBD1 (5 bases). Germline-derived CDR1 and CDR2 are LNHDA and SQIVND (reference sequence). The CDR3 contains 11 residues. Trimming stripped 4 bases from V and 6 bases from J, with 7 bases between. The CDR3 loop is CASSKGFEQYF. CDR3 in DNA: TGTGCCAGTAGTAAGGGGTTCGAGCAGTACTTC.

The V and J genes are TRBV7-8 and TRBJ1-5; 7 bases match TRBD1. Germline loops: CDR1 SGHVS, CDR2 FQNEAQ. Unmatched junction bases numbered 8, after V lost 4 bases and J lost 5 bases. The CDR3 loop spans 15 amino acids. The CDR3 DNA reads as TGTGCCAGCAGCTCGGACAGGCTTTTCGATCAGCCCCAGCATTTT. Encoded protein: CASSSDRLFDQPQHF. Full variable domain (missing parts from reference TRBV7-8 and TRBJ1-5): GAGVSQSPRYKVAKRGQDVALRCDPISGHVSLFWYQQALGQGPEFLTYFQNEAQLDKSGLPSDRFFAERPEGSVSTLKIQRTQQEDSAVYLCASSSDRLFDQPQHFGDGTRLSIL.

The chain has TRBV29-1 and TRBJ2-3; D is uncertain. The CDR3 is made up of 12 amino acids. Germline V gene data show CDR1 as SQVTM and CDR2 as ANQGSEA. V gave up 6 bases and J gave up 5 bases, with 12 bases separating them. The DNA for the CDR3 is TGCAGCGTCAAGCCCAGTTTAGATACGCAGTATTTT. This encodes CSVKPSLDTQYF.

The J gene is TRBJ2-5, the V gene TRBV19, with unresolved D. Trimming took off 6 bases at V and 3 bases at J, with 11 bases between the two ends. CDR1 is LNHDA, CDR2 SQIVND, per germline (reference sequence). The CDR3 loop spans 13 amino acids. The CDR3 loop is CASSNDKEETQYF. In DNA, the CDR3 is TGTGCCAGTAGCAACGACAAGGAAGAGACCCAGTACTTC.

The V call is TRBV27, the J call TRBJ1-6; 8 nucleotides align to TRBD1. V trimming: 4 bases; J trimming: 3 bases; junction bases outside the gene matches: 14. The CDR3 runs 19 residues. Germline CDR1 MNHEY, CDR2 SMNVEV (reference sequence). The CDR3: CASSSLLGQGGVYNSPLHF. CDR3 DNA: TGTGCCAGCAGTTCTCTTCTTGGACAGGGAGGCGTCTATAATTCACCCCTCCACTTT.

This clonotype has a handful of counts. The V call is TRBV29-1, the J call TRBJ1-1; D may be TRBD1 (5 bases). CDR1 is SQVTM and CDR2 is ANQGSEA in the germline V gene. V was clipped by 1 base and J by 3 bases, with 6 bases between them. CDR3 length equals 12 residues. The CDR3 sequence is CSVEAQDTEAFF. In nucleotides, the CDR3 is TGCAGCGTTGAAGCACAGGACACTGAAGCTTTCTTT.

The rearrangement links TRBV29-1 to TRBJ1-1; D gene unclear. The CDR3 extends over 14 amino acids. V lost 7 bases and J lost 1, with 16 bases in between. Germline assignment: CDR1 SQVTM and CDR2 ANQGSEA. As DNA, the CDR3 is TGCAGCGCCCCCTTAGCGGGTACGAACACTGAAGCTTTCTTT. It codes for CSAPLAGTNTEAFF.

The V and J genes are TRBV29-1 and TRBJ2-2; D gene unclear. V gave up 6 bases and J gave up 9 bases, with 14 bases separating them. CDR1 and CDR2 (germline): SQVTM, ANQGSEA. This CDR3 is 12 amino acids long. CDR3 region: CSVEAPRRELFF. The CDR3 DNA reads TGCAGCGTCGAGGCCCCTAGGCGGGAGCTGTTTTTT.

The chain employs TRBV6-1 and TRBJ2-7, with 7 bases aligning to TRBD1. The CDR3 is made up of 17 amino acids. The V segment lost 5 bases and the J segment 2 bases; nucleotides outside the gene matches: 15. Germline-derived CDR1 and CDR2 are MNHNS and SASEGT. Here the CDR3 reads CASSYALGTVVPYEQYF. The CDR3 coding sequence is TGTGCCAGCAGTTACGCCTTAGGGACAGTAGTCCCCTACGAGCAGTACTTC.

The genes are TRBV6-6 and TRBJ2-2, with D possibly matching TRBD1 (5 bases). CDR3 length: 15 amino acids. Germline-derived CDR1 and CDR2 are MNHNY and SVGAGI (reference sequence). V was shortened by 0 bases and J by 5 bases, with 10 bases between the two germline ends. As DNA, the CDR3 is TGTGCCAGCAGTTACTCCTCAGGGCCGACCGGGGAGCTGTTTTTT. The encoded protein is CASSYSSGPTGELFF.